The following is a T cell receptor (beta chain) sequence with its context. What this receptor recognizes is not known. Per-nucleotide qualities are absent, and no much larger clonotype sits a single base away. TCR CDR3 regions were amplified from genomic DNA by multiplex PCR using the deep immunoSEQ assay. For each cell subset, the extracted genomic DNA was distributed evenly across all wells of several immunoSEQ 96-well plates, and each plate served as one replicate. Each replicate PCR for sorted subsets received about 200 ng genomic DNA, equal to tens of thousands of T cell genomes. Purified libraries were measured with a Qubit 3.0 fluorometer, size-checked on a Bioanalyzer 2100, and measured again with the KAPA Library Quantification kit. Every immunoSEQ 96-well plate was sequenced on a separate single-read 150-cycle Illumina NextSeq 550 flow cell. The published analysis was carried out like this. Because the immunoSEQ output included only junctional sequences and no quality scores, the filtering could not be the same as the filtering used for full-length reads. Sequences were annotated with PyIR, a Python wrapper for IgBLAST v1.9, using IMGT germline references to assign V/J genes and CDR3. Reads were filtered out if the reads had weak V/J assignments (E-value above 1e-6), no CDR3, stop codons, out-of-frame junctions, or ambiguous translated residues. V3J clonotypes were defined by identical inferred V gene, J gene, and CDR3 amino acid sequence. Percentage overlap between repertoires was computed as shared unique clonotypes divided by the size of the smaller repertoire. RTK rarefaction, the Chao1 estimator, and Recon v2.1 estimates of unobserved clonotypes were used to assess repertoire richness. OLGA was used to compute generation probabilities for all TCRbeta clonotypes that the gDNA method yielded from four donors. The source is immuneACCESS, and TCRdb retained only in-frame sequences with V and J called. Part of the clones is not carried over; for the studies checked, unresolved V genes explain less than half of this, and the remainder is unexplained. V and J calls and clone size come straight from that table; D and trimming were deduced from the DNA. The sample yields under 600,000 clones; 95% to 97% were counted once. The ten biggest clones cover about 0.064% of the sample.

The sample is drawn from a study of shared clonotypes between healthy human individuals (dated by TCRdb to the early 2020s). Background on the whole study: Three men and a couple of women, aged 18 to 49 years, made up the cohort. For each donor, three plates each were used for CD4 naive and CD4 memory, two plates were used for CD8 naive, and one plate was used for CD8 memory. To estimate repertoire size and how much clonotypes are shared between individuals, the study performed deep sequencing of blood TCR repertoires from a handful of healthy adults. To increase sequencing depth and limit assay-specific biases, TCR repertoire library preparation and sequencing were carried out by different laboratories using diverse techniques. Between about 0.8 and 8.9 billion PBMCs per donor were obtained by leukapheresis. The research as a whole found: Incomplete sequencing was indicated by rarefaction of sorted-subset datasets, despite the large sequencing depth. The small number of donors limited the genetic and exposure-history diversity represented. Naive subsets generally had larger estimated clonotype richness than memory subsets. About 5% of naive CD4, 3.5% of naive CD8, approximately 2.2% of memory CD4, and around 0.4% of memory CD8 clonotypes were shared across four donors. Sampling was limited to blood, and TCR repertoires in tissue likely differ from TCR repertoires in blood. Pairwise subsampling indicated that sequencing depth was expected to affect the degree of clonotype sharing among donors. Compared with non-shared clonotypes, clonotypes shared by all four sorted-subset donors had higher generation probabilities.

The donors were healthy, HIV-negative adults who had no recently reported acute infections or vaccinations. Every donor was a Caucasian adult residing in Nashville, Tennessee, USA. Magnetic negative selection was used to enrich CD4+ T cells, after which naive cells were positively selected on CD45RA and the negative fraction became the memory subset. Blood was obtained by leukapheresis, after which PBMCs were separated by Ficoll-Histopaque density gradient centrifugation and cryopreserved in liquid nitrogen vapor phase. Analytical flow cytometry was used to check the purity and quantity of each magnetically sorted T cell population. From each sorted fraction, genomic DNA was isolated and quantified by UV absorbance on a Nanodrop 2000c. V sheds 6 bases and J sheds 0 bases, leaving 12 bases between their ends. The CDR3 runs 16 amino acids, cysteine and phenylalanine included. The retained sequence is limited to the CDR3, 48 bases, with the frame set at the first base. Taken from the germline V gene (reference sequence), the CDR1 and CDR2 loops are SEHNR and FQNEAQ.

Input material: naive CD4+ T cells sorted from blood. In light of the paper, this sample's cell subset or site label describes: CD45RA+ positively selected. The chain couples TRBV7-9 to TRBJ2-6; TRBD2 is a possible D gene, resting on 5 matching bases. This sequence originates from a woman aged 25-40 years in good health. The bases are TGTGCCAGCAGGTCGGACTTTAGCTCTGGGGCCAACGTCCTGACTTTC. It encodes CASRSDFSSGANVLTF. Reference TRBV7-9 and TRBJ2-6 genes cover what lies past the CDR3, so the full variable domain is DTGVSQNPRHKITKRGQNVTFRCDPISEHNRLYWYRQTLGQGPEFLTYFQNEAQLEKSRLLSDRFSAERPKGSFSTLEIQRTEQGDSAMYLCASRSDFSSGANVLTFGAGSRLTVL.